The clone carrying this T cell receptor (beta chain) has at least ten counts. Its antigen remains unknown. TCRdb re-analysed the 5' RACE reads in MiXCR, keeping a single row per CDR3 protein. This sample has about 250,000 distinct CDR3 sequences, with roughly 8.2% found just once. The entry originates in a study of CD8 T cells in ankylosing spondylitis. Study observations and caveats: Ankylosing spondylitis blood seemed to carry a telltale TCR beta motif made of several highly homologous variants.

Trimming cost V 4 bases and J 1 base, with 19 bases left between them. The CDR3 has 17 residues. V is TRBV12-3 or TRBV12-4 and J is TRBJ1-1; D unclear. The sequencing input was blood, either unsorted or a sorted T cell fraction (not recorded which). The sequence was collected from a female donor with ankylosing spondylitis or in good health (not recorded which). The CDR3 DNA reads TGTGCCAGCAGTTCCCAGCTATCCGGATGGGGGAACACTGAAGCTTTCTTT. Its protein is CASSSQLSGWGNTEAFF.